A single sample gave rise to the 19 T cell receptor beta chains below, sequenced in a study of metastatic and nonmetastatic thyroid tumors. MiXCR reprocessed the PCR reads for TCRdb. The sample consists of about 20,000 clones, about a third of them appearing once. Ahead of thyroid surgery, no patient had received treatment of any kind. The sequenced sample consisted of tumor tissue. The receptors come from a female donor with papillary thyroid cancer or a benign thyroid nodule (not recorded which). Some clones in this sample may be carry-over from other donors' samples.

This clone is categorized as medium-sized. This may stem from a read error, because a much larger clone lies one nucleotide away. V usage is TRBV6-1 and J usage is TRBJ2-5; no clear D. Trimming stripped 8 bases from V and 5 bases from J, with 15 bases between. The CDR3 has 13 amino acids. Germline CDR1 is MNHNS and CDR2 is SASEGT. The CDR3 here is CASCSQPPETQYF. For the CDR3, the DNA is TGTGCCAGCTGTTCTCAGCCCCCGGAGACCCAGTACTTC.

This clone was detected a few times. The genes are TRBV6-1 and TRBJ1-2; D gene ambiguous. The CDR3 length is 12 residues. The V gene lost 6 bases and the J gene lost 10 bases, with 15 bases spanning the gap. Germline CDR1 is MNHNS and CDR2 is SASEGT. This CDR3 reads CASSIHFGVYTF. The CDR3 region has the DNA TGTGCCAGCAGCATACATTTCGGGGTCTACACCTTC.

This clone was detected a few times. The rearrangement uses TRBV19 and TRBJ2-2; tentative D call: TRBD2 (6 bases). Looked up from germline, CDR1 is LNHDA and CDR2 is SQIVND (reference sequence). The CDR3 has 13 amino acids. V lost 7 bases and J 6 bases, leaving 12 bases between the germline ends. The CDR3 nucleotides are TGTGCCAGTACCATTGGAGGGGCCGGGGAGCTGTTTTTT. It yields the protein CASTIGGAGELFF.

This clone was seen a few times. The V gene is TRBV12-3 or TRBV12-4, the J gene TRBJ2-7; D is ambiguous. Trimming removed 2 bases from V and 1 base from J, with 9 bases in between. This CDR3 is built from 14 residues. CDR3 loop: CASSLYDTSYEQYF. Written as DNA, the CDR3 is TGTGCCAGCAGTTTATACGACACATCCTACGAGCAGTACTTC.

This chain uses TRBV9 with TRBJ2-3; D gene ambiguous. V lost 4 bases and J 3 bases, leaving 18 bases between the germline ends. Germline values: CDR1 SGDLS, CDR2 YYNGEE. This CDR3 region has 16 residues. The CDR3 protein is CASSPQVPLPTDTQYF. The CDR3 bases are TGTGCCAGCAGCCCCCAGGTTCCACTACCTACAGATACGCAGTATTTT.

This clone was found many times. The chain has TRBV20-1 and TRBJ2-7; no definite D call. The V end lost 3 bases, the J end lost 0 bases, and 6 bases lay between the germline ends. CDR3 length: 12 amino acids. The germline V gene encodes CDR1 DFQATT and CDR2 SNEGSKA (reference sequence). CDR3 in amino acids: CSASPASYEQYF. CDR3 bases: TGCAGTGCTAGCCCAGCCTCCTACGAGCAGTACTTC.

This sequence joins TRBV6-1 and TRBJ2-7; possibly TRBD1 for D (5 bases). The ends were cut back, 6 bases at V and 3 bases at J, with 12 bases in the middle. This CDR3 region has 13 residues. Per the germline V gene, CDR1 is MNHNS and CDR2 is SASEGT. The CDR3 nucleotides are TGTGCCAGCAGCCCCGCTCAGGGCTACGAGCAGTACTTC. Encoded protein: CASSPAQGYEQYF.

In regard to this clone: Other DNA sequences of this sample code for an identical CDR3. This chain links TRBV6-2 or TRBV6-3 with TRBJ2-7, with D tentatively TRBD1 or TRBD2 (5 bases each). Germline V gene data show CDR1 as MNHEY and CDR2 as SVGEGT. This CDR3 contains 15 residues. V lost 0 bases and J lost 0, with 9 bases in between. The CDR3 reads CASSYSGESSYEQYF. CDR3 nucleotides: TGTGCCAGCAGTTACTCAGGGGAGTCCTCCTACGAGCAGTACTTC.

The CDR3 protein is CASSLRAGGLYEQYF. The CDR3 DNA reads TGTGCCAGCAGTTTACGGGCGGGAGGGTTATACGAGCAGTACTTC. This rearrangement joins TRBV12-3 or TRBV12-4 to TRBJ2-7; TRBD2 matches 9 bases. The CDR3 runs 15 residues. J lost 4 bases, V lost 2 bases, and 6 bases had no gene match.

The chain joins TRBV24-1 to TRBJ2-2; D not resolved. V lost 5 bases to trimming and J lost 5 bases, with 8 bases between them. This CDR3 has 13 amino acids. The germline V gene has CDR1 KGHDR and CDR2 SFDVKD. CDR3 nucleotides: TGTGCCACCAGTGCAGGAAGGACCGGGGAGCTGTTTTTT. It yields the protein CATSAGRTGELFF.

The rearrangement joins TRBV6-5 to TRBJ1-3; D might be TRBD1 (5 bases). Germline CDR1 MNHEY, CDR2 SVGAGI. V was cut by 4 bases and J by 0 bases, with 10 bases left in between. The CDR3 has 15 amino acids. The CDR3 loop reads CASSSGLNSGNTIYF. The CDR3 coding sequence is TGTGCCAGCAGTTCGGGACTGAACTCTGGAAACACCATATATTTT.

The chain combines TRBV4-1 with TRBJ2-1, with D hard to call. The CDR3 is 15 amino acids. The V gene lost 1 base and the J gene lost 0 bases, with 7 bases spanning the gap. Germline V gives CDR1 MGHRA, CDR2 YSYEKL. The CDR3 DNA follows: TGCGCCAGCAGCCAAGTACAGAGCTCCTACAATGAGCAGTTCTTC. This translates into CASSQVQSSYNEQFF.

This chain uses TRBV2 with TRBJ2-7, with unresolved D. The germline V gene encodes CDR1 SNHLY and CDR2 FYNNEI. Between the trimmed V and J ends, which lost 7 bases and 4 bases, there was a span of 17 bases. The CDR3 is made up of 14 amino acids. The CDR3 sequence: CASNLRPEHYEQYF. CDR3 nucleotides: TGTGCCAGCAACCTGCGCCCGGAGCATTACGAGCAGTACTTC. Looking up the rest from reference TRBV2 and TRBJ2-7 gives the full variable domain: EPEVTQTPSHQVTQMGQEVILRCVPISNHLYFYWYRQILGQKVEFLVSFYNNEISEKSEIFDDQFSVERPDGSNFTLKIRSTKLEDSAMYFCASNLRPEHYEQYFGPGTRLTVT.

The rearrangement links TRBV24-1 to TRBJ2-7; 9 bases are a match to TRBD1. Trimming removed 3 bases from V and 5 bases from J; junction bases left unmatched: 7. This CDR3 has 15 residues. The germline V gene encodes CDR1 KGHDR and CDR2 SFDVKD. The CDR3 DNA follows: TGTGCCACCAGTGATCCCGGGACAGGGAGGCACGAGCAGTACTTC. It encodes CATSDPGTGRHEQYF.

The genes are TRBV6-2 or TRBV6-3 and TRBJ2-4; 7 nucleotides match TRBD2. In germline, CDR1 is MNHEY, CDR2 SVGEGT. V lost 5 bases, J lost 1 base, and 14 bases stayed unmatched. This CDR3 contains 18 residues. The CDR3: CASSPQLAPELAKNIQYF. The DNA for the CDR3 is TGTGCCAGCAGTCCCCAACTAGCGCCTGAGTTGGCCAAAAACATTCAGTACTTC.

This clone came up a few times. V is TRBV6-2 or TRBV6-3 and J is TRBJ1-3; D remains unclear. This CDR3 is 15 amino acids long. Germline V gene lookup returns CDR1 MNHEY and CDR2 SVGEGT. Trimming stripped 2 bases from V and 0 bases from J, with 8 bases between. CDR3 loop: CASSYQDSSGNTIYF. The CDR3 coding sequence is TGTGCCAGCAGTTACCAGGATAGCTCTGGAAACACCATATATTTT.

In this sample, this clone turned up a few times. The gene calls are TRBV15 and TRBJ2-2; no reliable D call. The CDR3 is made up of 13 amino acids. Trimming took off 0 bases at V and 5 bases at J, with 4 bases between the two ends. CDR1 is LNHNV, CDR2 YYDKDF, per germline (reference sequence). As DNA, the CDR3 is TGTGCCACCAGCAGAGATCGGACCGGGGAGCTGTTTTTT. Encoded protein: CATSRDRTGELFF.

The chain combines TRBV20-1 with TRBJ1-1, with D unresolved. CDR3 size: 11 residues. The ends were cut back, 4 bases at V and 8 bases at J, with 11 bases in the middle. Germline CDR1 and CDR2: DFQATT and SNEGSKA (reference sequence). CDR3 protein: CSATGSTEAFF. CDR3 coding DNA: TGCAGTGCTACGGGATCCACCGAAGCTTTCTTT.

This clone has just a few counts. J is TRBJ1-1 and V is TRBV19; D might be TRBD1 (6 bases). V dropped 4 bases and J dropped 1 base, with 13 bases sitting between them. The CDR3 length is 15 residues. Germline V gene data show CDR1 as LNHDA and CDR2 as SQIVND (reference sequence). The CDR3, as DNA: TGTGCCAGTAGTACCCCACAGGGAAAGAACACTGAAGCTTTCTTT. This gives the protein CASSTPQGKNTEAFF. Using reference TRBV19 and TRBJ1-1 for the parts outside the CDR3, the full variable domain is DGGITQSPKYLFRKEGQNVTLSCEQNLNHDAMYWYRQDPGQGLRLIYYSQIVNDFQKGDIAEGYSVSREKKESFPLTVTSAQKNPTAFYLCASSTPQGKNTEAFFGQGTRLTVV.